This TCR beta chain was recovered during a study of PD-1 blockade in classical Hodgkin lymphoma. Whole-study results and caveats: Excluded were patients who started nivolumab under 1 year after ASCT, a group that had lower diversity. By cycle point C4D1, TCR diversity had risen significantly in CD4+ cells (but not CD8+ cells).

Method: immunoSEQ multiplex PCR; TCRdb's copy keeps in-frame clones and lacks some. Of 60,000 or so clones in the sample, 90% were seen once. A remark on this clone: Antigen unknown.

The trim removed 1 base at V and 1 base at J, leaving 4 bases unmatched. CDR1 and CDR2 (germline): LNHDA, SQIVND (reference sequence). The CDR3 extends over 16 amino acids. All trial patients relapsed after autologous stem cell transplantation. This receptor was taken from a human donor with classical Hodgkin lymphoma. Sequencing used peripheral blood mononuclear cells (PBMCs), obtained at baseline. This chain uses TRBV19 with TRBJ1-5; 7 bases map to TRBD1. The CDR3 bases are TGTGCCAGTAGTATAGCACCGGGACAGAGCAATCAGCCCCAGCATTTT. It specifies CASSIAPGQSNQPQHF. Based on the CDR3 plus reference TRBV19 and TRBJ1-5, the full variable domain is DGGITQSPKYLFRKEGQNVTLSCEQNLNHDAMYWYRQDPGQGLRLIYYSQIVNDFQKGDIAEGYSVSREKKESFPLTVTSAQKNPTAFYLCASSIAPGQSNQPQHFGDGTRLSIL.